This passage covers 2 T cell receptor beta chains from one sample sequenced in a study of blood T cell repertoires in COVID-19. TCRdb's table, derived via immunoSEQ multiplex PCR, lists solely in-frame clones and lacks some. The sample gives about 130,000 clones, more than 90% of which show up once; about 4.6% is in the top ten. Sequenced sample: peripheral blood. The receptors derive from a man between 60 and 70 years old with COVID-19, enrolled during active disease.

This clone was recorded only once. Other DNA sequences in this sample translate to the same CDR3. The CDR3, as DNA: TGTGCCAGTAGTCCGACAGGTGGGGGCAATGAGCAGTTCTTC. Protein product: CASSPTGGGNEQFF. The J gene is TRBJ2-1, the V gene TRBV19, with a weak D call TRBD1 (6 bases). Between the trimmed V and J ends, which lost 5 bases and 6 bases, there was a span of 14 bases. The CDR3 spans 14 residues. Germline V lookup: CDR1 LNHDA, CDR2 SQIVND (reference sequence). Complete variable domain (other parts from reference TRBV19 and TRBJ2-1): DGGITQSPKYLFRKEGQNVTLSCEQNLNHDAMYWYRQDPGQGLRLIYYSQIVNDFQKGDIAEGYSVSREKKESFPLTVTSAQKNPTAFYLCASSPTGGGNEQFFGPGTRLTVL.

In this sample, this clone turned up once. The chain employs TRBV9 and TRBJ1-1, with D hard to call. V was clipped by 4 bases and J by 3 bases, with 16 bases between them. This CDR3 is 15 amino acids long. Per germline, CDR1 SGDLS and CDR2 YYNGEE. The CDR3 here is CASSRRGGLDTEAFF. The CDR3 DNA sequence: TGTGCCAGCAGCCGTAGAGGAGGGCTCGACACTGAAGCTTTCTTT.